The text below deals with one T cell receptor (beta chain). What it recognizes is unknown. One junction end disagrees with the germline gene, perhaps due to a read error. Without any cell sorting, about 18-30 mg of bulk tissue yielded co-extracted RNA and DNA. This sample was included in a study of tumor-infiltrating lymphocytes in primary liver carcinoma. Study overall: The tumors ranged from about 4.2 to 10 cm across and fell within stage T1-T3 N0M0. Samples returned roughly 3.65 to 7.5 million productive TCRbeta reads, a yield that was similar across tissue types.

Germline CDR1 is ENHRY and CDR2 is SYGVKD. The CDR3 loop spans 14 amino acids. Whole-study findings and limits: It was in tumors, not blood, that the top-250-clone fraction was significantly higher (p = 0.039).

Using a constant-region primer together with ProtoScript II reverse transcriptase, TCR beta cDNA was made from approximately 0.55 ug of total RNA. Three nested multiplex PCR rounds, a slightly modified ARM-PCR, produced the libraries for TCR beta. TRBV1-TRBV30 forward and Cbeta reverse primers drove the first two roughly 10-cycle rounds. From the multiplex PCR reads, TCRdb called clonotypes with MiXCR, one entry per CDR3 protein. Here the sample spans 50,000 to 70,000 distinct CDR3 sequences, about three quarters being singletons. J is TRBJ2-5 and V is TRBV10-3; D is uncertain. The receptor was isolated from a man aged 40-55 years with primary liver carcinoma and hepatitis B virus infection. Material: liver tumor tissue from sampling region 2. The subset is: tumor region T2, inferior pole. This CDR3 is CSISPYRAQETQYF. CDR3 nucleotide sequence: TGTTCCATCAGCCCCTATAGGGCCCAAGAGACCCAGTACTTC.